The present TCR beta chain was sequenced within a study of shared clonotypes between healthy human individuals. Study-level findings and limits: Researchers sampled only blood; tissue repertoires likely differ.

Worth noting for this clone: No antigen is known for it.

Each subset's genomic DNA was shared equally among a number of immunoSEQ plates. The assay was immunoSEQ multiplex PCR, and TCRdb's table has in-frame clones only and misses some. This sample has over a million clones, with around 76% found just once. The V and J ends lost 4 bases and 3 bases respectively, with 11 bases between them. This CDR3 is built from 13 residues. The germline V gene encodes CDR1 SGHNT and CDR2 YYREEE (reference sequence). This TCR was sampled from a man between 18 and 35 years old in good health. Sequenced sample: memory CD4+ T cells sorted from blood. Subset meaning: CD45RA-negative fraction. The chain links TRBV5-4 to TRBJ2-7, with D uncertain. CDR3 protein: CASSNAVSYEQYF. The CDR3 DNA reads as TGTGCCAGCAGCAACGCCGTAAGCTACGAGCAGTACTTC.